Given below is one TCR beta chain in context. What it binds is not known. These data are taken from a study of cytomegalovirus exposure and HLA in healthy donors. Study observations and caveats: Researchers reported that a few CMV-associated chains were confirmed in vitro as CMV antigen-specific. Later analysis revealed greater clonal expansion in HLA-associated TCR beta chains than in equally common others. Rare TCR sequences predominated, though certain public TCRs were found in many donors.

The CDR3 loop spans 16 amino acids. The germline CDR1 and CDR2 sequences are SGHRS and YFSETQ. Trimming cost V 0 bases and J 4 bases, with 14 bases left between them. 13 Jbeta primers and 60 Vbeta primers were used for the PCR. Clones were sequenced by immunoSEQ multiplex PCR, and TCRdb holds only the in-frame ones, with some missing. This repertoire includes 130,000 to 150,000 clones. This TCR came from a male donor in good health and CMV-seronegative. This chain joins TRBV5-1 and TRBJ1-3; D is unclear. The sequenced material came from PBMCs. CDR3 in DNA: TGCGCCAGCAGCTTGGGACCCCAGGAAGGAGGAAACACCATATATTTT. Translated: CASSLGPQEGGNTIYF.